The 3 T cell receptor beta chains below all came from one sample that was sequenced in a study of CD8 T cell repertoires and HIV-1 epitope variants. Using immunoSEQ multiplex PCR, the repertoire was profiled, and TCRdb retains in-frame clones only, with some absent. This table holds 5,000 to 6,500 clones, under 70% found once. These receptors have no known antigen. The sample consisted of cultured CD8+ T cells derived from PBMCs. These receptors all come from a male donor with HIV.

The CDR3: CASSGNQPQHF. For the CDR3, the DNA is TGTGCCAGCAGTGGGAATCAGCCCCAGCATTTT. This chain connects TRBV6-5 to TRBJ1-5, with unresolved D. Between the trimmed V and J ends, which lost 5 bases and 4 bases, there was a span of 3 bases. This CDR3 spans 11 amino acids. In germline, CDR1 is MNHEY, CDR2 SVGAGI.

CDR3 in amino acids: CASSEGRTASGPLWSYNEQFF. Written as DNA, the CDR3 is TGTGCCAGCAGTGAGGGTAGAACGGCTAGCGGGCCCCTCTGGTCCTACAATGAGCAGTTCTTC. The chain is built from TRBV2 and TRBJ2-1; the match to TRBD2 covers 8 bases. The CDR3 extends over 21 amino acids. V lost 3 bases and J lost 1; bases outside the gene matches: 20. In germline, CDR1 is SNHLY, CDR2 FYNNEI. The full variable domain, in which reference TRBV2 and TRBJ2-1 provide the parts outside the CDR3, is EPEVTQTPSHQVTQMGQEVILRCVPISNHLYFYWYRQILGQKVEFLVSFYNNEISEKSEIFDDQFSVERPDGSNFTLKIRSTKLEDSAMYFCASSEGRTASGPLWSYNEQFFGPGTRLTVL.

The chain's CDR3 is CASTPIRASTGELFF. The CDR3 DNA sequence: TGTGCCAGCACCCCCATCCGGGCCTCCACCGGGGAGCTGTTTTTT. The chain uses TRBV28 and TRBJ2-2, with D uncertain. This CDR3 spans 15 amino acids. The germline V and J ends were trimmed by 7 bases and 4 bases, with 16 bases remaining between them. Germline V CDR1 and CDR2: MDHEN, SYDVKM.